The rows below give T cell receptor beta chains drawn from one sample of a study of T cells after yellow fever vaccination. TCRdb reanalysed the 5' RACE reads using MiXCR and keeps one entry per CDR3 protein. In the table there are approximately 610,000 distinct CDR3 sequences, around a sixth of which are singletons. The sample was PBMCs, taken less than 6 days after the first yellow fever vaccination. The receptors were gathered from a man aged 18 to 29 who received the YFV17D yellow fever vaccine. The CDR3 runs from the conserved cysteine through the conserved F or W. The D gene is left open where the match is weak. A row's size may be missing; if present it is once, few, many or a size class.

D gene	V gene	clone size	J gene	CDR3 DNA	CDR3 protein
.	TRBV20-1	.	TRBJ2-6	TGCAGTGCTAGAGGGGGGGGCAGGCATACCGAGGGAAGCTCTGCGGCCAACGTCCTGACTTTC	CSARGGGRHTEGSSAANVLTF
TRBD1	TRBV20-1	few	TRBJ1-4	TGCAGTACCATCACCAGAGGGGGCGTTGAAAAACTGTTTTTT	CSTITRGGVEKLFF
TRBD2	TRBV11-2	.	TRBJ2-3	TGTGCCAGCAGCCTAACTAGCGGGAAGTTCGATACGCAGTATTTT	CASSLTSGKFDTQYF
TRBD1	TRBV20-1	few	TRBJ1-6	TGCAGTGCTGCCCGAGGGCAGGGGGATAATTCACCCCTCCACTTT	CSAARGQGDNSPLHF
.	TRBV7-3	.	TRBJ2-3	TGTGCCAGCAGCCCCGGGGGTACTACAGATACGCAGTATTTT	CASSPGGTTDTQYF
.	TRBV18	few	TRBJ2-6	TGTGCCAGCTCCCCTCCAGGGGTCGGGGCCAACGTCCTGACTTTC	CASSPPGVGANVLTF
.	TRBV7-9	few	TRBJ2-7	TGTGCCAGCAGTTTAAGCGACCCCCCCGGGTACGAGCAGTACTTC	CASSLSDPPGYEQYF
TRBD1	TRBV5-5	.	TRBJ2-1	TGTGCCAGCAGCTCGAGGGACAGGGGGATTTATGAGCAGTTCTTC	CASSSRDRGIYEQFF
.	TRBV30	.	TRBJ2-2	TGTGCCTGGAGTGTTGGTTACACCGGGGAGCTGTTTTTT	CAWSVGYTGELFF
.	TRBV29-1	few	TRBJ2-1	TGCAGCGTTGAAGGTTCCCAGCAAAGCTCCTACAATGAGCAGTTCTTC	CSVEGSQQSSYNEQFF
.	TRBV27	few	TRBJ1-6	TGTGCCAGCAGTCCTCAGGGGTCCTATGGGACACCCCTCCACTTT	CASSPQGSYGTPLHF
TRBD1	TRBV4-2	few	TRBJ2-1	TGTGCCAGCAGCCAAGGATCCCTCAGGGGGACCAATGAGCAGTTCTTC	CASSQGSLRGTNEQFF
.	TRBV6-6	.	TRBJ1-1	TGTGCCGGGGGGGAGCCCGCGGGCACTGAAGCTTTCTTT	CAGGEPAGTEAFF
TRBD1	TRBV4-3	.	TRBJ2-2	TGCGCCAGCAAGATAAGGCAGGGGGATGTGAGCGGGGAGCTGTTTTTT	CASKIRQGDVSGELFF
.	TRBV14	.	TRBJ1-1	TGTGCCAGCAGCCAAGATAATACGGGACGGACAGCTTTCTTT	CASSQDNTGRTAFF
.	TRBV29-1	few	TRBJ1-1	TGCAGCGTTGAAATTAGAAGGAGACAAGGGACTGAAGCTTTCTTT	CSVEIRRRQGTEAFF
.	TRBV29-1	many	TRBJ2-5	TGCAGCGTTGTGCGTTCCGGGGCGGGAGAGACCCAGTACTTC	CSVVRSGAGETQYF
.	TRBV4-2	few	TRBJ1-6	TGTGCCAGCAGCCAAGACGAGGGACCCCTCCACTTT	CASSQDEGPLHF
TRBD1	TRBV7-9	few	TRBJ2-7	TGTGCCAGCAGCTTCGACAGGGGAATCGACGAGCAGTACTTC	CASSFDRGIDEQYF
.	TRBV11-2	.	TRBJ2-5	TGTGCCAGCAGCTTAGCGCGTTGGGAGACCCAGTACTTC	CASSLARWETQYF
.	TRBV5-6	many	TRBJ2-3	TGTGCCAGCAGCTTAGGATTGGGGGGGGCCGGGAATACGCAGTATTTT	CASSLGLGGAGNTQYF
TRBD2	TRBV20-1	.	TRBJ2-5	TGCAGTGCTAGCGACGGGGGGGCAGAGACCCAGTACTTC	CSASDGGAETQYF
.	TRBV7-3	few	TRBJ2-5	TGTGCCAGCAGCTACGGTGGTGGCGGTATAGAGACCCAGTACTTC	CASSYGGGGIETQYF
.	TRBV5-5	.	TRBJ2-3	TGTGCCAGCAGCTTGAATGCAGGGCTCCCCACAGATACGCAGTATTTT	CASSLNAGLPTDTQYF
.	TRBV10-3	many	TRBJ2-3	TGTGCCATCAGTGAAGGTCCAGATACGCAGTATTTT	CAISEGPDTQYF
TRBD2	TRBV11-3	.	TRBJ2-5	TGTGCCAGCAGTGCGGGGGGGACCCAGTACTTC	CASSAGGTQYF